The rows below give T cell receptor beta chains drawn from one sample of a study of molecular identifiers for immune sequencing clone quantification. Via MiXCR, TCRdb re-called the PCR reads, giving one row per CDR3 protein. Of approximately 54,000 distinct CDR3 sequences in the sample, approximately 26% were seen once. Sequenced sample: naive CD8+ T cells from blood, with Jurkat cell RNA spiked in. Receptors were obtained from a human donor in good health. Some libraries in this study had Jurkat cell RNA spiked in. The CDR3 runs from the conserved cysteine through the conserved F or W. A D gene is named only where the DNA matches it firmly.

D	length	V	CDR3
-	13	TRBV6-6	CASSYITGHQAFF
-	14	TRBV29-1	CSVLAGVAKSIQYF
-	14	TRBV29-1	CSGDGANSNTEAFF
-	19	TRBV9	CASKPSPTPVGGGTDTQYF
-	18	TRBV4-1	CASSPGGHNRVNTGELFF
-	20	TRBV21-1	CASSKETGGSFRAGANVLTF
-	12	TRBV28	CASSRGNYGYTF
-	14	TRBV12-3/TRBV12-4	CASTPQASTDTQYF
TRBD2	17	TRBV7-6	CASSFLAETLNTGELFF
-	15	TRBV6-2/TRBV6-3	CASSDHSATVYEQYF
-	12	TRBV13	CASSQRRSEQYF
-	10	TRBV19	CAIWAGGLFF
TRBD2	14	TRBV7-8	CASSDGGGTDTQYF
-	16	TRBV2	CASSETRPTNKNIQYF
-	20	TRBV28	CASRGARTLPRRETQETQYF
TRBD2	14	TRBV3-1	CASSQELREGEQFF
-	16	TRBV6-2/TRBV6-3	CASSYEAGDSTDTQYF
-	11	TRBV12-5	CASGRNQPQHF
-	14	TRBV25-1	CASSELQDSYEQYF
TRBD2	11	TRBV19	CASSRGDEQYF
-	14	TRBV4-1	CASSQGRFNEKLFF
TRBD2	16	TRBV7-2	CASSLTTSGVTDTQYF
-	12	TRBV28	CASSLSADTQYF
TRBD1	15	TRBV19	CASSPSDREEYEQYF
-	11	TRBV29-1	CSAKGGYGQYF
TRBD2	13	TRBV25-1	CASMAGGEETQYF
-	16	TRBV5-1	CASSFGADSGANVLTF
-	11	TRBV29-1	CSVVGRGEQYF
-	14	TRBV14	CASSQGGSADEQFF
TRBD2	17	TRBV20-1	CSARDVTSGRSTDTQYF
-	16	TRBV25-1	CASSEVKGFSTDTQYF
-	17	TRBV7-2	CASSSNHSPDYNNEQFF
-	16	TRBV20-1	CSARGTQAASTYEQYF
-	14	TRBV28	CASSFGISTDTQYF
TRBD2	13	TRBV5-1	CATRGTSEDTQYF
-	13	TRBV12-3/TRBV12-4	CASSSDRAYEQYF
-	16	TRBV7-6	CASTMGSGIGANVLTF
TRBD1	13	TRBV20-1	CSARQGATNEQFF
TRBD2	19	TRBV27	CASTSAQSSGGPIVNEQFF
TRBD2	16	TRBV7-9	CASSLVPAGTTDTQYF
TRBD2	15	TRBV29-1	CSVEGSGRPRDTQYF
-	14	TRBV12-3/TRBV12-4	CANAPGFLAIEQFF
TRBD1	17	TRBV2	CASSHPGQEPSTDTQYF
-	14	TRBV4-2	CASSQVLSSYEQYF
TRBD1	15	TRBV28	CASSTGQGGLETQYF
-	17	TRBV7-8	CASSLARDEVHTDTQYF
TRBD2	15	TRBV19	CASSISGGGIYEQYF
-	15	TRBV4-3	CASSQANEPGNTIYF
-	14	TRBV6-1	CASSEGGLDNEQFF
-	14	TRBV27	CASSFLTFNEKLFF
-	13	TRBV29-1	CSLLTENTGELFF
-	16	TRBV25-1	CASSEFVGSLTDTQYF
TRBD2	12	TRBV30	CAGGGGADTQYF
-	13	TRBV7-2	CASREAYQETQYF